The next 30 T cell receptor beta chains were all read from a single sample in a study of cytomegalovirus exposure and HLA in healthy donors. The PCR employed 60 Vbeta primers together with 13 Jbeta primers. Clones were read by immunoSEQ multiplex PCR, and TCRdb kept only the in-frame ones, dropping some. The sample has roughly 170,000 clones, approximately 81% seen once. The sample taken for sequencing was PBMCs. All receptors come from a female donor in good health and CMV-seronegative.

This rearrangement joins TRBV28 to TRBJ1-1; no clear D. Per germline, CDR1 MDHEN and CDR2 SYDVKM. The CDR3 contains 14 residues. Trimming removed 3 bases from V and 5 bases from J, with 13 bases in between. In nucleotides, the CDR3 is TGTGCCAGCAGTTTGTCCCGGGGTGAGACTGAAGCTTTCTTT. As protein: CASSLSRGETEAFF.

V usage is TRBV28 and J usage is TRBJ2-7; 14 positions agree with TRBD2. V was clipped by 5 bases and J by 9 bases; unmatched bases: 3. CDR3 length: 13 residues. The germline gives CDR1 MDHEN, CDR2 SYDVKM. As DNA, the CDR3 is TGTGCCAGCAGTACCGGGACTAGCGGGGGGCAGTACTTC. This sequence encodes CASSTGTSGGQYF. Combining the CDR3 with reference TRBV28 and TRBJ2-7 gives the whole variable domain DVKVTQSSRYLVKRTGEKVFLECVQDMDHENMFWYRQDPGLGLRLIYFSYDVKMKEKGDIPEGYSVSREKKERFSLILESASTNQTSMYLCASSTGTSGGQYFGPGTRLTVT.

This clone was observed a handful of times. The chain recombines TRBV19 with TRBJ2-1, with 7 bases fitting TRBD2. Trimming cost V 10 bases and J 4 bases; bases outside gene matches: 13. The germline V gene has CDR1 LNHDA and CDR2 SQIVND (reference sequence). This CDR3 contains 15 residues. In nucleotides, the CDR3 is TGTGCCACACAGCCAGTAGGGGAGGGGTACAATGAGCAGTTCTTC. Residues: CATQPVGEGYNEQFF.

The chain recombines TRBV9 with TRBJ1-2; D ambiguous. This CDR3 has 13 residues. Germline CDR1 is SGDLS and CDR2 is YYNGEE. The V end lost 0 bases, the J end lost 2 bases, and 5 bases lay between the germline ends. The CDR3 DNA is TGTGCCAGCAGCGTAGCCGGGAACTATGGCTACACCTTC. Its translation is CASSVAGNYGYTF.

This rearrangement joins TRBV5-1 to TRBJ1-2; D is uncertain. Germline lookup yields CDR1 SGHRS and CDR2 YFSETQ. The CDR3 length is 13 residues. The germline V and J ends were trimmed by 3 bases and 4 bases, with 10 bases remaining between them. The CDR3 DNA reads TGCGCCAGCAGCTCCGGGGAGCGCTATGGCTACACCTTC. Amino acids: CASSSGERYGYTF. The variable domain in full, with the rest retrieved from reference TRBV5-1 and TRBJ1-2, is KAGVTQTPRYLIKTRGQQVTLSCSPISGHRSVSWYQQTPGQGLQFLFEYFSETQRNKGNFPGRFSGRQFSNSRSEMNVSTLELGDSALYLCASSSGERYGYTFGSGTRLTVV.

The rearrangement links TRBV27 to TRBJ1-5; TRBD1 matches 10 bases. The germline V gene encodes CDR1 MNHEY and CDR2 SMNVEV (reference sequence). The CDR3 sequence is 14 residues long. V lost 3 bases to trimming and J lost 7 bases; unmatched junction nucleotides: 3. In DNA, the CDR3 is TGTGCCAGCAGTTTCCGGGACAGGGGCCAGCCCCAGCATTTT. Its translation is CASSFRDRGQPQHF.

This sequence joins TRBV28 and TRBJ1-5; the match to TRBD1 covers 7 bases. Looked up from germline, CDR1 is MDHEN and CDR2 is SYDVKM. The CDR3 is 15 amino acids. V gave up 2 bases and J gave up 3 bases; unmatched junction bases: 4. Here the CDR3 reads CASSLGGQLNQPQHF. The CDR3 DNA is TGTGCCAGCAGTTTAGGGGGACAGCTCAATCAGCCCCAGCATTTT.

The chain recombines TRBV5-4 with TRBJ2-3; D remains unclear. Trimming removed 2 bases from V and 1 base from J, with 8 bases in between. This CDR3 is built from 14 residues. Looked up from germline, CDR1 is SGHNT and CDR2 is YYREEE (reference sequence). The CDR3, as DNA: TGTGCCAGCAGCTTTCAAACTCGCACAGATACGCAGTATTTT. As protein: CASSFQTRTDTQYF.

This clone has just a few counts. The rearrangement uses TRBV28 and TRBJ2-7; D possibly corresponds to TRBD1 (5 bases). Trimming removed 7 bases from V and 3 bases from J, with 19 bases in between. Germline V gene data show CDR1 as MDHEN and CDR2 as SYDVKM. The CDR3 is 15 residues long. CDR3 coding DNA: TGTGCCAGCAAAGGGGCATCGCGCAGGAACTACGAGCAGTACTTC. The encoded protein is CASKGASRRNYEQYF.

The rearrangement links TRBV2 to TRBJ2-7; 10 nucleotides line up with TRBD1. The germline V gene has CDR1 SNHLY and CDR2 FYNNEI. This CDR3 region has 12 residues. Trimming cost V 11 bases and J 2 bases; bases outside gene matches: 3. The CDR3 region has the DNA TGTGCCGGGGGACAGGGGACCTACGAGCAGTACTTC. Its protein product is CAGGQGTYEQYF.

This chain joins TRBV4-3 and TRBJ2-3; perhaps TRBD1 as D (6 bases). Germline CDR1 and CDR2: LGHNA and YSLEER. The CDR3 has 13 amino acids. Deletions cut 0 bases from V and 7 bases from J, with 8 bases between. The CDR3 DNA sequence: TGCGCCAGCAGCCAAGATAGGGGGAATACGCAGTATTTT. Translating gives CASSQDRGNTQYF.

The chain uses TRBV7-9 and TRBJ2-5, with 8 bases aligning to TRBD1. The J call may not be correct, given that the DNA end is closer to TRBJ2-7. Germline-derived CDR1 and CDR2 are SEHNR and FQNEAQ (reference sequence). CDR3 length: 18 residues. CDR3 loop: CASSLAHVRDRKTYEQYF. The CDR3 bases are TGTGCCAGCAGCTTAGCGCATGTTCGGGACAGGAAAACCTACGAGCAGTACTTC.

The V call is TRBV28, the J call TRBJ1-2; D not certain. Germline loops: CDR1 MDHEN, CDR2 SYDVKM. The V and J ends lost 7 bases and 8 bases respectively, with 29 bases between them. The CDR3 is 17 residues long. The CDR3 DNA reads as TGTGCCAGCACCCGACCTCGTGGGTACAAGACAACGGGAGGCTACACCTTC. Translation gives CASTRPRGYKTTGGYTF.

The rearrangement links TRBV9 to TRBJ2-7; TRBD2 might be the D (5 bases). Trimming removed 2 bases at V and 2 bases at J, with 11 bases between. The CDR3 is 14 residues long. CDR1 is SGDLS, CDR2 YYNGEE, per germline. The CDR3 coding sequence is TGTGCCAGCAGCGTCTCCAGCGGAACCTACGAGCAGTACTTC. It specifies CASSVSSGTYEQYF.

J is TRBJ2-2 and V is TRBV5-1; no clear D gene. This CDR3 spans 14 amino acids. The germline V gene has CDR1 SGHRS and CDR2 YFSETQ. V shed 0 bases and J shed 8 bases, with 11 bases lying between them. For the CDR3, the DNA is TGCGCCAGCAGCTTGGAAGCGAGGCGGGGGGAGCTGTTTTTT. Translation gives CASSLEARRGELFF.

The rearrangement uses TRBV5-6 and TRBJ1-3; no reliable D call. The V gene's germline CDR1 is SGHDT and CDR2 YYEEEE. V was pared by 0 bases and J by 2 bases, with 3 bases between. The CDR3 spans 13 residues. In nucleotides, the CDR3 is TGTGCCAGCAGCTTGGTCGCTGGAAACACCATATATTTT. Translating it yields CASSLVAGNTIYF.

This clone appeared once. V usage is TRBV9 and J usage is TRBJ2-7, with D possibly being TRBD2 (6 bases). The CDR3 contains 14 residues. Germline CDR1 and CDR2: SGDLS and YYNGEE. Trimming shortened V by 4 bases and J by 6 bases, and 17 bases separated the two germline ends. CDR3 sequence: CASSPAGRPLEQYF. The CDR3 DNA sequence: TGTGCCAGCAGCCCCGCGGGACGGCCCCTCGAGCAGTACTTC. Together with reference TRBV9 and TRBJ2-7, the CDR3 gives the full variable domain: DSGVTQTPKHLITATGQRVTLRCSPRSGDLSVYWYQQSLDQGLQFLIQYYNGEERAKGNILERFSAQQFPDLHSELNLSSLELGDSALYFCASSPAGRPLEQYFGPGTRLTVT.

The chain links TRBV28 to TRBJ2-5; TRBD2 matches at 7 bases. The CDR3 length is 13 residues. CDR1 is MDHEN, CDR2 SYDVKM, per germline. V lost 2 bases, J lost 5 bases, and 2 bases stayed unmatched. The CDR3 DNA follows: TGTGCCAGCAGTTTAGGGGGGGAGGAGACCCAGTACTTC. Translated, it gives CASSLGGEETQYF.

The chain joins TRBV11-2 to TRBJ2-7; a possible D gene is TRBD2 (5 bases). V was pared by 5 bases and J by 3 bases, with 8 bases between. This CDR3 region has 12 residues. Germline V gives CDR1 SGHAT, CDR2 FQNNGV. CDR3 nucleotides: TGTGCCAGCAGCAAAGGGAGCTACGAGCAGTACTTC. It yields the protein CASSKGSYEQYF. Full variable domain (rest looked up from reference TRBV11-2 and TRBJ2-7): EAGVAQSPRYKIIEKRQSVAFWCNPISGHATLYWYQQILGQGPKLLIQFQNNGVVDDSQLPKDRFSAERLKGVDSTLKIQPAKLEDSAVYLCASSKGSYEQYFGPGTRLTVT.

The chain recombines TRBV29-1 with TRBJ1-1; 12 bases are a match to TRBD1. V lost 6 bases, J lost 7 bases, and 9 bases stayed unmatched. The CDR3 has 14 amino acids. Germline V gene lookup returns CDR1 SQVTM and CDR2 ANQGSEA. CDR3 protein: CSVTPGQGAGEAFF. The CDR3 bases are TGCAGCGTGACACCGGGACAGGGGGCGGGTGAAGCTTTCTTT.

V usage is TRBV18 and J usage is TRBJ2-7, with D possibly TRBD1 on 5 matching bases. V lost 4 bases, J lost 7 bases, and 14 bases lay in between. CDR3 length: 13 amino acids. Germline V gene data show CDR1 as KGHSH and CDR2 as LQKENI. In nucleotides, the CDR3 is TGTGCCAGCTCACTGCCAGGGTTAGGGGAGCAGTACTTC. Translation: CASSLPGLGEQYF.

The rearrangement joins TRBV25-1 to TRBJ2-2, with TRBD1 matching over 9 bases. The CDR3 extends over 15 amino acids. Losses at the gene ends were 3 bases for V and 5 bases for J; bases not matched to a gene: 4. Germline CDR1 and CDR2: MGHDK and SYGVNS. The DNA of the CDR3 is TGTGCCAGCAGTGACCGGGACAGGGAAACCGGGGAGCTGTTTTTT. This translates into CASSDRDRETGELFF.

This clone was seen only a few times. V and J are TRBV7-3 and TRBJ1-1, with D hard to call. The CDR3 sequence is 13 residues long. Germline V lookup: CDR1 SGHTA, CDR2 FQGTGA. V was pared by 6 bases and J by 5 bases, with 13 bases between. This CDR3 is CASSRGRETEAFF. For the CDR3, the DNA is TGTGCCAGCAGTCGAGGGAGGGAGACTGAAGCTTTCTTT.

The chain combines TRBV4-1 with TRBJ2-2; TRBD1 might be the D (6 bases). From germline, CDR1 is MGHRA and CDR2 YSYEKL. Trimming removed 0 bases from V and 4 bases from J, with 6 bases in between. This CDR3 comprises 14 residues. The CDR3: CASSQEGGTGELFF. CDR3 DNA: TGCGCCAGCAGCCAAGAAGGGGGCACCGGGGAGCTGTTTTTT.

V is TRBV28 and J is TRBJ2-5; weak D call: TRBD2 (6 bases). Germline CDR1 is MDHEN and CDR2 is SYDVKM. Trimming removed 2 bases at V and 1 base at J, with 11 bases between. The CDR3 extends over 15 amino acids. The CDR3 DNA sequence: TGTGCCAGCAGTTTAGCGGGGTCTGCCCAAGAGACCCAGTACTTC. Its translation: CASSLAGSAQETQYF. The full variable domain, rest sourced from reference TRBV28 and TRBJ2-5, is DVKVTQSSRYLVKRTGEKVFLECVQDMDHENMFWYRQDPGLGLRLIYFSYDVKMKEKGDIPEGYSVSREKKERFSLILESASTNQTSMYLCASSLAGSAQETQYFGPGTRLLVL.

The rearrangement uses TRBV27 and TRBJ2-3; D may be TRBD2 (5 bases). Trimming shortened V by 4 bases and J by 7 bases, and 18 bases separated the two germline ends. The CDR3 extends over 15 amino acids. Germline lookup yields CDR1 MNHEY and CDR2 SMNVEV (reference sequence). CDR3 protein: CASSWSGQRLNTQYF. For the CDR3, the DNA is TGTGCCAGCAGTTGGTCTGGGCAGCGGCTCAATACGCAGTATTTT.

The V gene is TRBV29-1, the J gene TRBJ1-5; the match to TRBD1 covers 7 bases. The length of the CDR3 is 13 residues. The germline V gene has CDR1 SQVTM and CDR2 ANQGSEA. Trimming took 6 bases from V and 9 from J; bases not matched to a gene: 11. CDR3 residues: CSVQQGVKGPQHF. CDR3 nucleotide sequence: TGCAGCGTCCAGCAGGGGGTGAAAGGGCCCCAGCATTTT.

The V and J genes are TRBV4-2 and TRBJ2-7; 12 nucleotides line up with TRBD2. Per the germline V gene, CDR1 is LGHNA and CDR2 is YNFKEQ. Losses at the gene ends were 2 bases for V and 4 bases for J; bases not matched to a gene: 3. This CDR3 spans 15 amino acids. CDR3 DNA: TGTGCCAGCAGCCAATCGACTAGCGGGGGTTACGAGCAGTACTTC. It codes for CASSQSTSGGYEQYF.

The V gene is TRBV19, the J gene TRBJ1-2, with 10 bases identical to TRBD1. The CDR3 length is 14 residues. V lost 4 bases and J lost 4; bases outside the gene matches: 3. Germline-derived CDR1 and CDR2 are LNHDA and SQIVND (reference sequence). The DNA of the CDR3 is TGTGCCAGTAGTAGCGGGACAGGGGTCTATGGCTACACCTTC. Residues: CASSSGTGVYGYTF.

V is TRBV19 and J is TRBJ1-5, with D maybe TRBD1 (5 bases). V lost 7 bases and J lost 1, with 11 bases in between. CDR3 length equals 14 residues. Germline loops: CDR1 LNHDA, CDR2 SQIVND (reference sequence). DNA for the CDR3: TGTGCCAGTAAAATGGGGGGAAGCAATCAGCCCCAGCATTTT. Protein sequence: CASKMGGSNQPQHF.